The TCR beta chain described here comes from a study of T-cell memory formation after mild COVID-19 listed by TCRdb under 2021. Background on the whole study: Most TCR sequence clusters were specific to one of the two donors. In two donors, T-cell clones that expanded and contracted after mild COVID-19 were followed by sequencing TCRalpha and TCRbeta repertoires longitudinally. The cohort was made up of two young adult volunteers, one female and one male, who were previously healthy.

The CDR3 starts with the cysteine, ends with the phenylalanine, and has 18 residues. The entry retains the CDR3 DNA only, 54 bases that are in frame from base 1. Germline trimming: 1 base from V, 0 bases from J; junction bases outside gene matches: 9. The germline V gene yields SQVTM for CDR1 and ANQGSEA for CDR2. PBMCs were isolated by Ficoll-Paque density gradient centrifugation. In its sample, this clonotype was seen a few times. What antigen it recognizes has not been identified. Nothing much larger sits one base from this clone, and base qualities are not available. Results the study describes overall, beyond this receptor: SARS-CoV-2 specificity was not confirmed for the second-wave clones peaking on day 37. Contracting CD4+ clones turned up mainly in the CM and EM memory subsets, whereas EMRA was where CD8+ clones were enriched. Clones that contracted from day 15 to 85 showed balanced CD4/CD8 phenotypes, whereas a second wave of clones that expanded from day 15 to 37 leaned towards CD4+. The detection of some responding clones in pre-infection memory suggests that pre-existing cross-reactive memory T cells joined the SARS-CoV-2 response. The study included only a couple of mild cases, and larger cohorts that include severe cases with pre-infection samples were judged to be necessary.

For sequencing, an Illumina NovaSeq 6000 was employed. TCRalpha and TCRbeta cDNA libraries were constructed by 5'RACE with constant-segment primers, with sample barcodes and unique molecular identifiers being introduced. RNA was extracted from every sample with Trizol reagent. Libraries were amplified in two PCR steps, with a second sample barcode and Illumina TruSeq adapters added in the second step. The libraries were sequenced on an Illumina NovaSeq using 2 x 150 bp paired-end reads. Per the source publication's procedure: The reads were demultiplexed and collapsed into UMI-guided consensus sequences using migec v1.2.7. With mixcr v2.1.11, UMI consensuses were aligned to TRA and TRB V and J templates and assembled into clonotypes. A clonotype was counted as expanded or contracted only if both edgeR and NoisET called the change significant, with noise models trained on biological replicates. edgeR calls used a false discovery rate-adjusted p below 0.01 and a log2 fold-change threshold of 1. PCA with hierarchical clustering of max-normalized trajectories of the 1000 most abundant clonotypes was used as exploratory dynamics analysis. Each responding clone was given a CD4 or CD8 phenotype based on the CD4+ and CD8+ repertoires, which had been sequenced separately. TCRdb reprocessed the public reads (quality trimming at Q25 with fastp, clone calling with MiXCR) and kept in-frame beta chains. When rows share a CDR3 protein, they turn into one entry using the most common DNA and genes. For this entry, the V and J calls and clone size follow TCRdb and not the study's own pipeline. Recorded for this sample are 430,000 or so distinct CDR3 sequences; 20% to 30% of them occurred a single time. The leading ten clones occupy around 12% of the sample.

The TCR comes from an adult woman who had mild COVID-19 (a few samples of this study predate the infection). The sample titles of this study are shuffled in the database, so cell type and time point are left out; the donor was told from shared clones. Sequencing used PBMCs or a T cell subset sorted from them (not recorded which). This chain joins TRBV29-1 to TRBJ2-3, and 11 junctional nucleotides match TRBD2. The base sequence is TGCAGCGTTGAAGGTCTAGCGGGAGGTCCAATGAGCACAGATACGCAGTATTTT. Its amino acids are CSVEGLAGGPMSTDTQYF.